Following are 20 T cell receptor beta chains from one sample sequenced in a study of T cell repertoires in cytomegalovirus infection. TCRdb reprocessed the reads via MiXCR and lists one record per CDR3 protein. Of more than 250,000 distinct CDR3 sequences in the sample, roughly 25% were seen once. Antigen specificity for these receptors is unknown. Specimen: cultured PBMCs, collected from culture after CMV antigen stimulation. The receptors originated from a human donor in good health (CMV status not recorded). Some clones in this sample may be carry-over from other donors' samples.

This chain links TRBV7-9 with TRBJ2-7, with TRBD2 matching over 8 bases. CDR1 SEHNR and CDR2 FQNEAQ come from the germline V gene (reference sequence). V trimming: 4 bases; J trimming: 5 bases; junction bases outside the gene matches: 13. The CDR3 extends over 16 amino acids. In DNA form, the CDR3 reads TGTGCCAGCAGCTCACTGCCGGGACTAGGTTTCCACGAGCAGTACTTC. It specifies CASSSLPGLGFHEQYF.

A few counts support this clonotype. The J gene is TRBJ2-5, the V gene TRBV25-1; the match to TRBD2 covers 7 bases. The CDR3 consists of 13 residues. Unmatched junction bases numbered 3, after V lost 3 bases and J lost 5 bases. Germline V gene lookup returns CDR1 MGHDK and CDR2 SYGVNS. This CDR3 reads CASSEWGGETQYF. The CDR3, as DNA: TGTGCCAGCAGTGAGTGGGGGGGGGAGACCCAGTACTTC.

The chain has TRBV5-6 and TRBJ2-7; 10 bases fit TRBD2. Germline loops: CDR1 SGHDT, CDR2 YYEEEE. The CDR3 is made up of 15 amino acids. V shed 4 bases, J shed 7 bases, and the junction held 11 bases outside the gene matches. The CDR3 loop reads CASSTQREGLREQYF. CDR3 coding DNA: TGTGCCAGCAGCACTCAGCGGGAGGGCCTCAGGGAGCAGTACTTC.

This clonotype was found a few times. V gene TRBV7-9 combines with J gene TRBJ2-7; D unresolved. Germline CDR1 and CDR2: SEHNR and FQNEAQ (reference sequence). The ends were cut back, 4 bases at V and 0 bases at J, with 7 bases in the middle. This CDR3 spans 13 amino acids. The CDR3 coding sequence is TGTGCCAGCAGCTCGGCGGTCTCCTACGAGCAGTACTTC. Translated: CASSSAVSYEQYF.

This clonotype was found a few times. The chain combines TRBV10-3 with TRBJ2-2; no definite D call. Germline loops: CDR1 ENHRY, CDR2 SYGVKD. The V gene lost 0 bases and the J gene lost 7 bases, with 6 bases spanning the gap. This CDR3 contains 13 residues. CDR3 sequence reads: CAISESRDGELFF. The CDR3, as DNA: TGTGCCATCAGTGAGTCAAGAGACGGGGAGCTGTTTTTT.

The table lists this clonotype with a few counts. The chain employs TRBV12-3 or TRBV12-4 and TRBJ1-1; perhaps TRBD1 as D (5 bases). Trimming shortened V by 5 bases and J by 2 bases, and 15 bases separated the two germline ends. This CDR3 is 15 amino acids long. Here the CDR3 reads CASSPLSRGNTEAFF. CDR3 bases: TGTGCCAGCAGTCCTTTGAGTAGGGGAAACACTGAAGCTTTCTTT.

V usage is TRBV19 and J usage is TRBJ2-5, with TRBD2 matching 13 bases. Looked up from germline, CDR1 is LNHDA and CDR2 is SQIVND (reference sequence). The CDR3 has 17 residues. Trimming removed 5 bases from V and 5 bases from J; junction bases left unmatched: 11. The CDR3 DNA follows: TGTGCCAGTAGTCCACGAACTAGCGGGAGGGCCTTGGAGACCCAGTACTTC. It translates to CASSPRTSGRALETQYF. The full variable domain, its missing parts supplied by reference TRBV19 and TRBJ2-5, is DGGITQSPKYLFRKEGQNVTLSCEQNLNHDAMYWYRQDPGQGLRLIYYSQIVNDFQKGDIAEGYSVSREKKESFPLTVTSAQKNPTAFYLCASSPRTSGRALETQYFGPGTRLLVL.

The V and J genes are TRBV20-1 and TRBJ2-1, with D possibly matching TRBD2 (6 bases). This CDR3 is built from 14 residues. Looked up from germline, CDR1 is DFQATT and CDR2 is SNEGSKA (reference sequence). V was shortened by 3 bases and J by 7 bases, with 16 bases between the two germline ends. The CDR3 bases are TGCAGTGCTAGGCTAGCGACCCAGGGAAATGAGCAGTTCTTC. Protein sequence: CSARLATQGNEQFF.

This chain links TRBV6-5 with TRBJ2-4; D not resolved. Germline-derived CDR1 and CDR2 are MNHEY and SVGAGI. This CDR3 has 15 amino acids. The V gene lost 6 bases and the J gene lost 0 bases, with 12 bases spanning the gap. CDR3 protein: CASSSLGLAKNIQYF. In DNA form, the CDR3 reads TGTGCCAGCAGCTCCCTAGGGCTAGCCAAAAACATTCAGTACTTC.

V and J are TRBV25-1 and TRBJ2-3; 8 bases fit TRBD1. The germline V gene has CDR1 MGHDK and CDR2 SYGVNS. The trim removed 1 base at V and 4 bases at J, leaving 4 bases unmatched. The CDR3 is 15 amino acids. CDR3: CASSEWRTGSDTQYF. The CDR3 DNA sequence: TGTGCCAGCAGTGAATGGAGGACAGGGTCAGATACGCAGTATTTT.

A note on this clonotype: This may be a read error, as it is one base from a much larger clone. The CDR3 bases are TGTGCCGTCGGGGTGAGCGGGAGTTCGGAATATGAGCAGCTCTTC. Translating gives CAVGVSGSSEYEQLF. The chain is built from TRBV7-8 and TRBJ2-1; TRBD2 agrees at 8 bases. The CDR3 covers 15 residues. Germline V lookup: CDR1 SGHVS, CDR2 FQNEAQ.

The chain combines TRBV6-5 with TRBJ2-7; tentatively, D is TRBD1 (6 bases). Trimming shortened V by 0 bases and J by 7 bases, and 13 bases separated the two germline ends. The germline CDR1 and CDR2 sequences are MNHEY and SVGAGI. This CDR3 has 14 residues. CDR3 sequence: CASSYSGTLGEQYF. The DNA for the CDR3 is TGTGCCAGCAGTTACTCCGGGACACTGGGAGAGCAGTACTTC.

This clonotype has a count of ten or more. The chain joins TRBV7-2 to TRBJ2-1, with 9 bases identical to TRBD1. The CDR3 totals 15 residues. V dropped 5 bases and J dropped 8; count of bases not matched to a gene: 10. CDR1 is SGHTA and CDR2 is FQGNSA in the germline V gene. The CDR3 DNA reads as TGTGCCAGCAGCACAGGGGGCGGGAGCTTCGATGAGCAGTTCTTC. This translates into CASSTGGGSFDEQFF.

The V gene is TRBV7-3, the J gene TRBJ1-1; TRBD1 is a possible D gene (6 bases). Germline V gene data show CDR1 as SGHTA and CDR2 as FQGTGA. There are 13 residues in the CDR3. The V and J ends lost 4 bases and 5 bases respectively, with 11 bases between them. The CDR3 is CASSSSGATEAFF. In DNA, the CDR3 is TGTGCCAGCAGCTCCTCGGGGGCGACTGAAGCTTTCTTT. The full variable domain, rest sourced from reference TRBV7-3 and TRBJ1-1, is GAGVSQTPSNKVTEKGKYVELRCDPISGHTALYWYRQSLGQGPEFLIYFQGTGAADDSGLPNDRFFAVRPEGSVSTLKIQRTERGDSAVYLCASSSSGATEAFFGQGTRLTVV.

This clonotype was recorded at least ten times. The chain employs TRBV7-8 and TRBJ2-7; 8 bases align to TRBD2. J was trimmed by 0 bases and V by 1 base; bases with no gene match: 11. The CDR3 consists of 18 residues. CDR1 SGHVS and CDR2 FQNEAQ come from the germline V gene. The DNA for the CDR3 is TGTGCCAGCAGCTTAGATAGCTCGGTAGCGGGGAGCTCCTACGAGCAGTACTTC. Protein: CASSLDSSVAGSSYEQYF.

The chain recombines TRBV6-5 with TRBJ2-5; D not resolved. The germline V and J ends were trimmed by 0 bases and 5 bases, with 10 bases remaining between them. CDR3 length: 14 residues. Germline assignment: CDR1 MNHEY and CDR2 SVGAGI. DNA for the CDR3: TGTGCCAGCAGTTACTCGCCCTGGAAGGAGACCCAGTACTTC. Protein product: CASSYSPWKETQYF.

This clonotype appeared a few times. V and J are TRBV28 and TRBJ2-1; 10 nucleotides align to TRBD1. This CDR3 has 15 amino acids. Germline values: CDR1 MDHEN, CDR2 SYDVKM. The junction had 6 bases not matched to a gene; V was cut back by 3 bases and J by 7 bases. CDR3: CASSFPGQGYNEQFF. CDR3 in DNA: TGTGCCAGCAGTTTCCCGGGACAGGGGTATAATGAGCAGTTCTTC. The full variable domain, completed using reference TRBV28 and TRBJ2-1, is DVKVTQSSRYLVKRTGEKVFLECVQDMDHENMFWYRQDPGLGLRLIYFSYDVKMKEKGDIPEGYSVSREKKERFSLILESASTNQTSMYLCASSFPGQGYNEQFFGPGTRLTVL.

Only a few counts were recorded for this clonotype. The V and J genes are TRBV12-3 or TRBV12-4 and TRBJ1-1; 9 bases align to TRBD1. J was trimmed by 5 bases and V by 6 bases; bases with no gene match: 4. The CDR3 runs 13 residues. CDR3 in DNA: TGTGCCAGCAGACAGGGGGCCGTGACTGAAGCTTTCTTT. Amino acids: CASRQGAVTEAFF.

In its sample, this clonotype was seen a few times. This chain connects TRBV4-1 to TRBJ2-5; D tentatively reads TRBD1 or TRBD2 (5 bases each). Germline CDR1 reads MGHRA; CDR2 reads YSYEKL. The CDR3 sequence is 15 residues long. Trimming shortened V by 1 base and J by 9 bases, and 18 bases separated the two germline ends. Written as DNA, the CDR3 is TGCGCCAGCAGCCAAGGGGACGGTGGAAAGGAAGCCCAGTACTTC. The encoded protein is CASSQGDGGKEAQYF.

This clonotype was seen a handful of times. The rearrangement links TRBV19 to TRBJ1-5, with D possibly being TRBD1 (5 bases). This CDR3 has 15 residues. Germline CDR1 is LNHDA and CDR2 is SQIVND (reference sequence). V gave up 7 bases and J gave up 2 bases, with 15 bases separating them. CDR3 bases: TGTGCCAGTATCGTGTCCGGACAACGCAATCAGCCCCAGCATTTT. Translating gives CASIVSGQRNQPQHF.